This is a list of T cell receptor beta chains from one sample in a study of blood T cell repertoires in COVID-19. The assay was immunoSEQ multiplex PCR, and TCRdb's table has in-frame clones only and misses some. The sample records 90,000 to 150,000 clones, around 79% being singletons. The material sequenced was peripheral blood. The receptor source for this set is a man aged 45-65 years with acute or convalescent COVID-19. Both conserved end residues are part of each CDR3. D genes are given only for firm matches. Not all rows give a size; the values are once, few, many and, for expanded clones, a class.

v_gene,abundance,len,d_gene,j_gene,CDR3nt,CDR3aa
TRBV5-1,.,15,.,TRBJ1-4,TGCGCCAGCAGCTTGGTTGGGGGAGGTAATGAAAAACTGTTTTTT,CASSLVGGGNEKLFF
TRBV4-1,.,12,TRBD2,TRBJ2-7,TGCGCCAGCAGCTTCGGGGGGGCCGAGCAGTACTTC,CASSFGGAEQYF
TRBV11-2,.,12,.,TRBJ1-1,TGTGCCAGCAGCCCCAACAGTCCCGAAGCTTTCTTT,CASSPNSPEAFF
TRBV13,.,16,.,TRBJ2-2,TGTGCCAGCAGCTTAGACTCAGGCTGGAACACCGGGGAGCTGTTTTTT,CASSLDSGWNTGELFF
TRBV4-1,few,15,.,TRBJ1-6,TGCGCCAGCAGCCAAGACGTCAGGGATAATTCACCCCTCCACTTT,CASSQDVRDNSPLHF
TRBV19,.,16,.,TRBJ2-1,TGTGCCAGTAGCCGCGGGGGCCGTAGCTCCTACAATGAGCAGTTCTTC,CASSRGGRSSYNEQFF
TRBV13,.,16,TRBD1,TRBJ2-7,TGTGCCAGCAGCCCCCCCTGGACAGGGGAAGGCTACGAGCAGTACTTC,CASSPPWTGEGYEQYF
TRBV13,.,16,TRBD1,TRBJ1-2,TGTGCCAGCAGCTTAGGCCTGCGACAGGGAGTCTATGGCTACACCTTC,CASSLGLRQGVYGYTF
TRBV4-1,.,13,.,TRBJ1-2,TGCGCCAGCAGCCCCCGGGATTTAGAAGGCTACACCTTC,CASSPRDLEGYTF
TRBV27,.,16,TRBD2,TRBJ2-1,TGTGCCAGCAGTTTATCGTCGGGAGGGCGTAACAATGAGCAGTTCTTC,CASSLSSGGRNNEQFF
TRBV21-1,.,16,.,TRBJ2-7,TGTGCCAGCAGCCACGGACGGACTAGCGGGATCTACGAGCAGTACTTC,CASSHGRTSGIYEQYF
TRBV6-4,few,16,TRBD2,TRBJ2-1,TGTGCCAGCAGTGGGACTAGCGGGAGCTCCTACAATGAGCAGTTCTTC,CASSGTSGSSYNEQFF
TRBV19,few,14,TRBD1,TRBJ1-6,TGTGCCAGTCAACCGGGACAGGGAAATTCACCCCTCCACTTT,CASQPGQGNSPLHF
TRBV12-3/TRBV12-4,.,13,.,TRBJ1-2,TGTGCCAGCAGCCTGACATCTTTTTATGGCTACACCTTC,CASSLTSFYGYTF
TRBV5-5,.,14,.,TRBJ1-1,TGTGCCAGCAGCGGCCGACAGGACAACACTGAAGCTTTCTTT,CASSGRQDNTEAFF
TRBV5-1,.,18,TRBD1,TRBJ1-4,TGCGCCAGCAGCAACCCGAAGGACAGGGGGCTTTTTGACGAAAAACTGTTTTTT,CASSNPKDRGLFDEKLFF
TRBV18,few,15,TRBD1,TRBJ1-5,TGTGCCAGCTCTAGACAGGGGGTGAGCAATCAGCCCCAGCATTTT,CASSRQGVSNQPQHF
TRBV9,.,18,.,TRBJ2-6,TGTGCCAGCAGCGTAGCGGAAGGGCGGGTCCCTGGGGCCAACGTCCTGACTTTC,CASSVAEGRVPGANVLTF
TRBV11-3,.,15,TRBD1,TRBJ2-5,TGTGCCAGCAGCTTAAGAGGACAGGGAACGGAGACCCAGTACTTC,CASSLRGQGTETQYF
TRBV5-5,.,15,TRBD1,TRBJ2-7,TGTGCCAGCAGCATTGACAGGGAGAGCTCCTACGAGCAGTACTTC,CASSIDRESSYEQYF
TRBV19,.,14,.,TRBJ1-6,TGTGCCAGTAGTTCGGGGAGGGAAAGATCACCCCTCCACTTT,CASSSGRERSPLHF
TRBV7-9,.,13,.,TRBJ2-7,TGTGCCAGCACTCGGTTCGCGACCTACGAGCAGTACTTC,CASTRFATYEQYF
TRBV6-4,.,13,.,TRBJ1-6,TGTGCCAGCAGTGAACAGGGTAATTCACCCCTCCACTTT,CASSEQGNSPLHF
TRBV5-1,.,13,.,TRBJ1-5,TGCGCCAGCAGCCCCGACAGGAATCAGCCCCAGCATTTT,CASSPDRNQPQHF
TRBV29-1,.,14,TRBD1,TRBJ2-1,TGCAGCGTTTTGGTTGGGACAGGGTCACCCGAGCAGTTCTTC,CSVLVGTGSPEQFF
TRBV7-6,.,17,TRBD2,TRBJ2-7,TGTGCCAGCAGCGTTACTAGCGGGGGGGAAGTCTCCTACGAGCAGTACTTC,CASSVTSGGEVSYEQYF
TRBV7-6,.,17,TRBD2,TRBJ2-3,TGTGCCAGCAGCTGGACTAGCGGGAGGACCAACACAGATACGCAGTATTTT,CASSWTSGRTNTDTQYF
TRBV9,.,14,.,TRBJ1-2,TGTGCCAGCAGCCCTACCGGAGGGGAGTATGGCTACACCTTC,CASSPTGGEYGYTF
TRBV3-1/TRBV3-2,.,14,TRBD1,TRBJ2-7,TGTGCCAGCAGCGGCGGACAGGGAGAATACGAGCAGTACTTC,CASSGGQGEYEQYF
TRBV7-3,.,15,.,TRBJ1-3,TGTGCCAGCAGCCTAAGCCCAGGCTCTGGAAACACCATATATTTT,CASSLSPGSGNTIYF
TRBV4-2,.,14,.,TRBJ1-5,TGTGCCAGCAGTTTCCACGGGGAGGGGCAGCCCCAGCATTTT,CASSFHGEGQPQHF
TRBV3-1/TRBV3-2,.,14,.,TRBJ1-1,TGTGCCAGCAGTCCAAGCGACAGGTACACTGAAGCTTTCTTT,CASSPSDRYTEAFF
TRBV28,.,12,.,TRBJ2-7,TGTGCCAGCAGGCTGGGGGCACGGGAGCAGTACTTC,CASRLGAREQYF
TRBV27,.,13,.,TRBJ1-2,TGTGCCAGCAGTTTAGGGCCAGGGCTTGGCTACACCTTC,CASSLGPGLGYTF
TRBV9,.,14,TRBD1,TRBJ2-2,TGTGCCAGCAGCCTCACAGGGGACACCGGGGAGCTGTTTTTT,CASSLTGDTGELFF
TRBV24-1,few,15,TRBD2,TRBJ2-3,TGTGCCACCAGTAAGGTAGCGGGAGGATCAGATACGCAGTATTTT,CATSKVAGGSDTQYF
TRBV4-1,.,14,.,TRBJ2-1,TGCGCCAGCAAAGCAGGGGCTAATCACAATGAGCAGTTCTTC,CASKAGANHNEQFF
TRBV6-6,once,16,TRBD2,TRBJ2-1,TGTGCCAGCAGTTACCGATTCCAGCGGGGGGGGAATGAGCAGTTCTTC,CASSYRFQRGGNEQFF
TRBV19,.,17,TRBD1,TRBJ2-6,TGTGCCAGTACATCAGGGGGCGCGGGTTCCGGGGCCAACGTCCTGACTTTC,CASTSGGAGSGANVLTF
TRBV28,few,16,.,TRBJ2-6,TGTGCGATACAGGCCCCCGGCTCATCTGGGGCCAACGTCCTGACTTTC,CAIQAPGSSGANVLTF
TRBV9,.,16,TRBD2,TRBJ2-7,TGTGCCAGCAGCTCCTCCGGACTAGCGGTTACCTACGAGCAGTACTTC,CASSSSGLAVTYEQYF
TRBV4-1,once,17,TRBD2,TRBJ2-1,TGCGCCAGCAGCCAAGATTCGGGTAGCGGGAGGGCCAATGAGCAGTTCTTC,CASSQDSGSGRANEQFF
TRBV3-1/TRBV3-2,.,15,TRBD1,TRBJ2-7,TGTGCCAGCAGCCAAGGACAGGGTCCTTTTTACGAGCAGTACTTC,CASSQGQGPFYEQYF
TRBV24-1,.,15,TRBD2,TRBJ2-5,TGTGCCACCAGTGAAGCTAGCGGGGGGGCAGAGACCCAGTACTTC,CATSEASGGAETQYF
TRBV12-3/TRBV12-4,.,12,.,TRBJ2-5,TGTGCCAGCAGTTTGGCGGATGAGACCCAGTACTTC,CASSLADETQYF
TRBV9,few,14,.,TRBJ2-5,TGTGCCAGCAGCGTACGGGCTAGCCCAGAGACCCAGTACTTC,CASSVRASPETQYF
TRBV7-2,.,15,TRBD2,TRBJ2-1,TGTGCCAGCAGCACGGGACTAGCGGGCAACAATGAGCAGTTCTTC,CASSTGLAGNNEQFF
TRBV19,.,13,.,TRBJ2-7,TGTGCCAATAGCCAGGCTACCTCCTACGAGCAGTACTTC,CANSQATSYEQYF
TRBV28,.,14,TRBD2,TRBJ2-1,TGTGCCAGCAGTTTTGAGACTAGCGCAATGGAGCAGTTCTTC,CASSFETSAMEQFF
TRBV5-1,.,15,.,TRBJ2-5,TGCGCCAGCAGCTTATCACACGGGAATCAAGAGACCCAGTACTTC,CASSLSHGNQETQYF
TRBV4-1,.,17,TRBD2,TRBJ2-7,TGCGCCAGCAGCCAAGAACGGGGGGCGGGAGGGTCCTACGAGCAGTACTTC,CASSQERGAGGSYEQYF
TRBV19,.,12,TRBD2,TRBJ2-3,TGTGCCAGTAGTATCGGGGGGGATACGCAGTATTTT,CASSIGGDTQYF
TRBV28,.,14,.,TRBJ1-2,TGTGCCAGCAGTTTACCGGGGGATGACTATGGCTACACCTTC,CASSLPGDDYGYTF
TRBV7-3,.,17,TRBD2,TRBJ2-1,TGTGCCAGCAGCTTACTAGCGGGGGAAAGCTCCTACAATGAGCAGTTCTTC,CASSLLAGESSYNEQFF